This TCR beta chain was obtained from a study of T cell responses to AZD1222 COVID-19 vaccine. Study-wide results and caveats: Spike-specific TCR repertoires showed rising breadth and depth after two AZD1222 doses. Baseline seropositives among AZD1222 recipients totaled only six. Reportedly, nearly half of unique spike TCRs recognized epitopes outside B.1.351/B.1.1.7 mutations. Repertoire sampling occurred only after the peak T cell response.

V dropped 0 bases and J dropped 6 bases, with 5 bases sitting between them. This CDR3 comprises 12 residues. Germline values: CDR1 SQVTM, CDR2 ANQGSEA. Only in-frame clones appear in the TCRdb table, and some are missing; sequencing was by immunoSEQ multiplex PCR. The sample lists 100,000 to 150,000 clones, just under 95% seen once, with roughly 7% in the top ten. As concerns this clone: Its matching antigen is unknown.

This sample comprised peripheral blood, obtained on day 0 of AZD1222 vaccination. The TCR originated in an adult in good health. The genes are TRBV29-1 and TRBJ2-2; D is uncertain. The CDR3 spells CSVEDRAGELFF. In DNA form, the CDR3 reads TGCAGCGTTGAAGATCGGGCCGGGGAGCTGTTTTTT.